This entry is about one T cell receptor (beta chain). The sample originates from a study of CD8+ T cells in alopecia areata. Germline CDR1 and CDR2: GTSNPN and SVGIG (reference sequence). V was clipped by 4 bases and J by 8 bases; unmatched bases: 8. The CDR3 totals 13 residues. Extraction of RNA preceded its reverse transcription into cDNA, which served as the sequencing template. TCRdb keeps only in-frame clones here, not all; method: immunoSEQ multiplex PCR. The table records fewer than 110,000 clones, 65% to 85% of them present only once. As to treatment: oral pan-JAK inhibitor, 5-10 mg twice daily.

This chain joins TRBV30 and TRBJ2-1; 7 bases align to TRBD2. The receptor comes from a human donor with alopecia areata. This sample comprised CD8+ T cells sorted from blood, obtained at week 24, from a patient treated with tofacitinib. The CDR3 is CAWTGGPGHEQFF. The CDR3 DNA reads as TGTGCCTGGACGGGGGGACCGGGCCATGAGCAGTTCTTC.